The present T cell receptor (beta chain) was sequenced within a study of blood T cell repertoires in COVID-19. Overall study: Collection of acute and convalescent COVID-19 samples took place in the United States, Italy and Spain.

Assay: immunoSEQ multiplex PCR; the TCRdb copy retains only in-frame clones and omits some. Among 200,000 or so clones listed, roughly 80% were seen once. The sample taken for sequencing was peripheral blood. The clonotype was recovered from a human donor in a cohort sampled during active COVID-19.

The CDR3: CASSVAPGSEQFF. The CDR3 DNA reads TGTGCCAGCAGCGTAGCCCCGGGATCCGAGCAGTTCTTC. V gene TRBV9 combines with J gene TRBJ2-1; a weak D match, TRBD2 (5 bases). The CDR3 loop spans 13 amino acids. V was clipped by 0 bases and J by 10 bases, with 11 bases between them. The germline V gene encodes CDR1 SGDLS and CDR2 YYNGEE.